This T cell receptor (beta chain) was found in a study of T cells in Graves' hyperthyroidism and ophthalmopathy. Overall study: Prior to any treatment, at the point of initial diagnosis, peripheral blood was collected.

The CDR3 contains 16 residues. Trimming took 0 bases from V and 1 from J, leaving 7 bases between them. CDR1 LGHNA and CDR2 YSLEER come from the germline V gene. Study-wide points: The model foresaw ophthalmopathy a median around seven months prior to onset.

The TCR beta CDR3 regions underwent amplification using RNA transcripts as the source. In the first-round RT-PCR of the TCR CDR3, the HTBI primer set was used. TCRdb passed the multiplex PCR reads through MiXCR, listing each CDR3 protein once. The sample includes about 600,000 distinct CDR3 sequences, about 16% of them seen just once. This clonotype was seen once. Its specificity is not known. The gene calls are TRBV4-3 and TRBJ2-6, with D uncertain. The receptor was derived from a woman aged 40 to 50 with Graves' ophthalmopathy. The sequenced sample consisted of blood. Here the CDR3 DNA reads TGCGCCAGCAGCCAAGAACCGCAATCTGGGGCCAACGTCCTGACTTTC. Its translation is CASSQEPQSGANVLTF.